These 28 T cell receptor beta chains share one sample of origin, sequenced in a study of blood T cell repertoires in COVID-19. Clones were read by immunoSEQ multiplex PCR, and TCRdb kept only the in-frame ones, dropping some. The sample has about 92,000 clones; around 85% are singletons. Input material: peripheral blood. These receptors originate from a woman aged 60 to 75 with COVID-19, enrolled during active disease.

The genes are TRBV7-8 and TRBJ1-4; D gene uncertain. The CDR3 spans 14 residues. Germline V gene data show CDR1 as SGHVS and CDR2 as FQNEAQ. Between the trimmed V and J ends, which lost 5 bases and 3 bases, there was a span of 10 bases. CDR3 in DNA: TGTGCCAGCAGCCCGCGAATTGCTAATGAAAAACTGTTTTTT. Translating gives CASSPRIANEKLFF. The whole variable domain, remainder taken from reference TRBV7-8 and TRBJ1-4, is GAGVSQSPRYKVAKRGQDVALRCDPISGHVSLFWYQQALGQGPEFLTYFQNEAQLDKSGLPSDRFFAERPEGSVSTLKIQRTQQEDSAVYLCASSPRIANEKLFFGSGTQLSVL.

This clone was seen more than once but under ten times. The rearrangement links TRBV6-5 to TRBJ2-5; no reliable D call. The germline V and J ends were trimmed by 0 bases and 6 bases, with 5 bases remaining between them. The CDR3 sequence is 12 residues long. Germline CDR1 reads MNHEY; CDR2 reads SVGAGI. Here the CDR3 reads CASSYSTQTQYF. The CDR3 coding sequence is TGTGCCAGCAGTTACTCAACACAGACCCAGTACTTC.

V is TRBV3-1 (or the pseudogene TRBV3-2) and J is TRBJ1-2; 11 bases are shared with TRBD1. The ends lost 5 bases at V and 3 bases at J; junction bases unmatched: 8. Looked up from germline, CDR1 is LGHDT and CDR2 is YNNKEL (reference sequence). The CDR3 is 16 residues long. The CDR3 nucleotides are TGTGCCAGCAGCACGCGGACAGGGGGCGACTACTATGGCTACACCTTC. Amino acids: CASSTRTGGDYYGYTF.

The chain combines TRBV10-3 with TRBJ1-2; 7 bases map to TRBD1. The length of the CDR3 is 12 residues. The germline V gene has CDR1 ENHRY and CDR2 SYGVKD. V gave up 5 bases and J gave up 3 bases; unmatched junction bases: 0. As DNA, the CDR3 is TGTGCCATCAGTACAGGGGACTATGGCTACACCTTC. It specifies CAISTGDYGYTF.

A remark on this clone: This same CDR3 is encoded by further DNA sequences in the sample. This sequence joins TRBV6-2 or TRBV6-3 and TRBJ2-7; D remains unclear. The germline CDR1 and CDR2 sequences are MNHEY and SVGEGT. Trimming pared 6 bases from V and 2 bases from J, leaving 5 bases between. The CDR3 extends over 11 amino acids. In nucleotides, the CDR3 is TGTGCCAGCAGCCCCGCCTACGAGCAGTACTTC. Translated, it gives CASSPAYEQYF.

CDR3 in DNA: TGTGCCAGCAGTTTCGGTCTCCTCTCTGGAAACACCATATATTTT. This translates into CASSFGLLSGNTIYF. V is TRBV6-5 and J is TRBJ1-3; the D is unclear. V lost 4 bases and J lost 0, with 10 bases in between. The CDR3 consists of 15 residues. Germline CDR1 reads MNHEY; CDR2 reads SVGAGI.

The chain is built from TRBV6-2 or TRBV6-3 and TRBJ1-1; 7 bases map to TRBD1. Trimming took 2 bases from V and 3 from J; bases not matched to a gene: 6. CDR1 and CDR2 from the germline V gene are MNHEY and SVGEGT. The CDR3 is 15 amino acids. The CDR3 bases are TGTGCCAGCAGTTACGAGGGGGCAGGGGACACTGAAGCTTTCTTT. Its translation is CASSYEGAGDTEAFF.

This clone was counted between two and nine times. The chain uses TRBV9 and TRBJ1-6; unclear D gene. The CDR3 runs 14 residues. V lost 3 bases to trimming and J lost 4 bases, with 8 bases between them. Germline V CDR1 and CDR2: SGDLS, YYNGEE. The CDR3 DNA is TGTGCCAGCAGCGCCCGGGTATATAATTCACCCCTCCACTTT. This encodes CASSARVYNSPLHF.

J is TRBJ1-2 and V is TRBV5-1, with unresolved D. There are 13 residues in the CDR3. V lost 2 bases and J 0 bases, leaving 5 bases between the germline ends. The germline V gene has CDR1 SGHRS and CDR2 YFSETQ. CDR3 amino acids: CASSFQANYGYTF. The DNA of the CDR3 is TGCGCCAGCAGCTTCCAGGCTAACTATGGCTACACCTTC.

The CDR3 nucleotides read TGCGCCAGCAGCCAAATGGGACTGCGGTACAATGAGCAGTTCTTC. Translating it yields CASSQMGLRYNEQFF. This chain joins TRBV4-1 and TRBJ2-1; TRBD2 is a possible D gene (6 bases). Germline lookup yields CDR1 MGHRA and CDR2 YSYEKL. The length of the CDR3 is 15 residues. V was trimmed by 2 bases and J by 4 bases, leaving 12 bases between them.

This clone was picked up one time. The chain has TRBV5-6 and TRBJ2-2; perhaps TRBD2 as D (7 bases). Germline CDR1 is SGHDT and CDR2 is YYEEEE. This CDR3 spans 15 amino acids. V lost 1 base to trimming and J lost 6 bases, with 13 bases between them. The CDR3 sequence: CASSLYGGAPGELFF. In DNA, the CDR3 is TGTGCCAGCAGCTTGTATGGGGGGGCCCCCGGGGAGCTGTTTTTT.

The rearrangement joins TRBV24-1 to TRBJ2-1; 8 nucleotides line up with TRBD1. V shed 6 bases, J shed 13 bases, and the junction held 13 bases outside the gene matches. The CDR3 contains 14 residues. CDR1 KGHDR and CDR2 SFDVKD come from the germline V gene. As DNA, the CDR3 is TGTGCCACCAGTCCCGCTAGTGACAGGGGTGATCAGTTCTTC. Its protein product is CATSPASDRGDQFF.

This sequence joins TRBV27 and TRBJ1-4; a possible D gene is TRBD1 (5 bases). Germline V gene sequence: CDR1 MNHEY, CDR2 SMNVEV (reference sequence). V was cut by 3 bases and J by 2 bases, with 7 bases left in between. CDR3 length: 14 residues. The CDR3 here is CASSFRGTNEKLFF. For the CDR3, the DNA is TGTGCCAGCAGTTTCCGGGGGACTAATGAAAAACTGTTTTTT. Full variable domain (rest looked up from reference TRBV27 and TRBJ1-4): EAQVTQNPRYLITVTGKKLTVTCSQNMNHEYMSWYRQDPGLGLRQIYYSMNVEVTDKGDVPEGYKVSRKEKRNFPLILESPSPNQTSLYFCASSFRGTNEKLFFGSGTQLSVL.

This clone was counted a few times. The chain employs TRBV27 and TRBJ1-4; D unresolved. The V gene's germline CDR1 is MNHEY and CDR2 SMNVEV (reference sequence). This CDR3 has 15 residues. With 5 bases removed from V and 8 bases from J, the gap between germline ends came to 18 bases. CDR3 loop: CASSPGYGGVEKLFF. The DNA for the CDR3 is TGTGCCAGCAGTCCGGGATACGGCGGGGTAGAAAAACTGTTTTTT.

V gene TRBV6-5 combines with J gene TRBJ1-2; weak D call: TRBD1 (5 bases). With 3 bases removed from V and 4 bases from J, the gap between germline ends came to 9 bases. Germline-derived CDR1 and CDR2 are MNHEY and SVGAGI. This CDR3 comprises 13 residues. CDR3 protein: CASSYRGGYGYTF. CDR3 nucleotide sequence: TGTGCCAGCAGTTATCGGGGGGGCTATGGCTACACCTTC.

This clone was seen a single time. This rearrangement joins TRBV5-4 to TRBJ2-5, with D perhaps matching TRBD2 (6 bases). From germline, CDR1 is SGHNT and CDR2 YYREEE (reference sequence). The CDR3 covers 14 residues. The germline V and J ends were trimmed by 0 bases and 5 bases, with 11 bases remaining between them. The CDR3 loop is CASSLDGRWETQYF. The CDR3 nucleotides read TGTGCCAGCAGCTTGGATGGGAGGTGGGAGACCCAGTACTTC.

CDR3 sequence: CASSEPGQGIFEQYF. In nucleotides, the CDR3 is TGTGCCAGCAGTGAACCGGGACAGGGGATTTTCGAGCAGTACTTC. This chain links TRBV25-1 with TRBJ2-7, with 10 nucleotides matching TRBD1. Germline V lookup: CDR1 MGHDK, CDR2 SYGVNS. The length of the CDR3 is 15 residues. With V trimmed by 2 bases and J by 6 bases, 7 bases remained unmatched.

V gene TRBV4-3 combines with J gene TRBJ1-1, with D unresolved. The germline V and J ends were trimmed by 3 bases and 5 bases, with 13 bases remaining between them. CDR3 size: 14 residues. Germline-derived CDR1 and CDR2 are LGHNA and YSLEER. In DNA, the CDR3 is TGCGCCAGCAGCCACGACTTGGGAGGGACTGAAGCTTTCTTT. Translating it yields CASSHDLGGTEAFF.

This clone came up a few times. V gene TRBV5-1 combines with J gene TRBJ2-1; TRBD1 matches 12 bases. CDR3 size: 15 residues. V lost 4 bases and J lost 6; bases outside the gene matches: 5. Germline CDR1 and CDR2: SGHRS and YFSETQ. CDR3 sequence reads: CASSPGQGAFNEQFF. Written as DNA, the CDR3 is TGCGCCAGCAGCCCGGGACAGGGGGCGTTCAATGAGCAGTTCTTC.

This chain uses TRBV2 with TRBJ2-7; 8 bases are shared with TRBD1. The trim removed 10 bases at V and 0 bases at J, leaving 5 bases unmatched. Germline values: CDR1 SNHLY, CDR2 FYNNEI. The CDR3 runs to 13 residues. The CDR3, as DNA: TGTGCCAACGACAGGGGTTCCTCCTACGAGCAGTACTTC. Translating gives CANDRGSSYEQYF.

This chain links TRBV2 with TRBJ2-5; TRBD1 might be the D (5 bases). The CDR3 loop spans 13 amino acids. CDR1 SNHLY and CDR2 FYNNEI come from the germline V gene. V was trimmed by 11 bases and J by 5 bases, leaving 18 bases between them. CDR3: CAGSSGYQETQYF. The CDR3 nucleotides read TGTGCCGGCTCCTCAGGGTATCAGGAGACCCAGTACTTC.

This sequence joins TRBV28 and TRBJ1-4, with D perhaps matching TRBD1 (5 bases). V lost 5 bases and J lost 3, with 13 bases in between. This CDR3 has 15 residues. Germline CDR1 MDHEN, CDR2 SYDVKM. The CDR3 nucleotides read TGTGCCAGCAGTGGGGGGACGGAGGCTAATGAAAAACTGTTTTTT. It is translated as CASSGGTEANEKLFF. Looking up the rest from reference TRBV28 and TRBJ1-4 gives the full variable domain: DVKVTQSSRYLVKRTGEKVFLECVQDMDHENMFWYRQDPGLGLRLIYFSYDVKMKEKGDIPEGYSVSREKKERFSLILESASTNQTSMYLCASSGGTEANEKLFFGSGTQLSVL.

The chain uses TRBV9 and TRBJ2-7, with 11 bases aligning to TRBD1. The germline gives CDR1 SGDLS, CDR2 YYNGEE. J gave up 0 bases and V 4 bases, and 9 bases lay outside the gene matches. The CDR3 covers 17 residues. CDR3 DNA sequence: TGTGCCAGCAGCCGGGACAGGGGGACGAAGAGCTCCTACGAGCAGTACTTC. Translation: CASSRDRGTKSSYEQYF.

This chain links TRBV27 with TRBJ1-2, with unresolved D. CDR1 is MNHEY, CDR2 SMNVEV, per germline (reference sequence). The ends were cut back, 3 bases at V and 2 bases at J, with 13 bases in the middle. The CDR3 loop spans 15 amino acids. In DNA, the CDR3 is TGTGCCAGCAGTTTCAACGGAGGCCCCAACTATGGCTACACCTTC. Amino acid sequence: CASSFNGGPNYGYTF.

This chain connects TRBV3-1 (or the pseudogene TRBV3-2) to TRBJ2-5; D not resolved. Trimming removed 5 bases from V and 3 bases from J, with 4 bases in between. The germline gives CDR1 LGHDT, CDR2 YNNKEL (reference sequence). The CDR3 totals 11 residues. The CDR3 loop reads CASSIKETQYF. The CDR3 DNA follows: TGTGCCAGCAGCATAAAAGAGACCCAGTACTTC.

V usage is TRBV19 and J usage is TRBJ1-2, with D perhaps TRBD1 (5 bases). This CDR3 is built from 15 residues. Trimming pared 1 base from V and 4 bases from J, leaving 13 bases between. Per the germline V gene, CDR1 is LNHDA and CDR2 is SQIVND (reference sequence). CDR3 loop: CASSIAVGLTYGYTF. The CDR3 bases are TGTGCCAGTAGTATAGCGGTGGGGCTGACCTATGGCTACACCTTC.

V and J are TRBV10-3 and TRBJ1-1; tentatively, D is TRBD1 (6 bases). The CDR3 spans 14 residues. Trimming shortened V by 6 bases and J by 0 bases, and 11 bases separated the two germline ends. Germline assignment: CDR1 ENHRY and CDR2 SYGVKD. The CDR3 nucleotides are TGTGCCATCAGAGACGACAGGCTGAACACTGAAGCTTTCTTT. Its translation is CAIRDDRLNTEAFF.

The chain uses TRBV4-2 and TRBJ1-5, with no clear D. This CDR3 region has 14 residues. V was pared by 0 bases and J by 4 bases, with 7 bases between. Germline CDR1 is LGHNA and CDR2 is YNFKEQ. The CDR3 sequence is CASSQDQKNQPQHF. The DNA for the CDR3 is TGTGCCAGCAGCCAAGATCAGAAAAATCAGCCCCAGCATTTT.